A single sample is the source of the 20 T cell receptor beta chains below, sequenced in a study of CD8+ T cells in alopecia areata. It was cDNA, reverse transcribed from extracted RNA, that served as the sequencing template. Profiling relied on immunoSEQ multiplex PCR, and the TCRdb table lists in-frame clones only, not all of them. The profile shows around 210,000 clones, around 66% of them singletons. Treatment of the sample: oral pan-JAK inhibitor, 5-10 mg twice daily. The source material was CD4+ T cells sorted from blood, sampled at week 4, from a patient treated with tofacitinib. These receptor sequences come from a human donor with alopecia areata.

This clone showed up just a few times. V and J are TRBV19 and TRBJ1-1; D uncertain. The CDR3 is 13 residues long. Germline lookup yields CDR1 LNHDA and CDR2 SQIVND (reference sequence). V dropped 6 bases and J dropped 6 bases, with 14 bases sitting between them. The CDR3 DNA sequence: TGTGCCAGTAGGTCCGAGGTTTGGGCTGAAGCTTTCTTT. Translated: CASRSEVWAEAFF.

This clone was observed a single time. The chain carries TRBV6-5 and TRBJ1-1; no clear D. CDR1 and CDR2 (germline): MNHEY, SVGAGI. Trimming pared 10 bases from V and 1 base from J, leaving 7 bases between. The CDR3 length is 11 residues. The CDR3 loop reads CATLWNTEAFF. CDR3 DNA sequence: TGTGCCACCCTGTGGAACACTGAAGCTTTCTTT.

V and J are TRBV29-1 and TRBJ2-5; D may match TRBD1 or TRBD2 (5 bases each). CDR1 and CDR2 (germline): SQVTM, ANQGSEA. This CDR3 contains 12 residues. The V gene lost 5 bases and the J gene lost 5 bases, with 12 bases spanning the gap. CDR3 sequence: CSVNEGTETQYF. The CDR3 coding sequence is TGCAGCGTTAACGAGGGGACGGAGACCCAGTACTTC.

This chain uses TRBV5-1 with TRBJ2-3; D possibly corresponds to TRBD1 (5 bases). The V gene lost 2 bases and the J gene lost 1 base, with 8 bases spanning the gap. Germline CDR1 SGHRS, CDR2 YFSETQ. The CDR3 contains 14 residues. The CDR3 DNA follows: TGCGCCAGCAGCTTCTCCAGGGGCACAGATACGCAGTATTTT. Protein product: CASSFSRGTDTQYF. Supplemented by reference TRBV5-1 and TRBJ2-3, the full variable domain reads KAGVTQTPRYLIKTRGQQVTLSCSPISGHRSVSWYQQTPGQGLQFLFEYFSETQRNKGNFPGRFSGRQFSNSRSEMNVSTLELGDSALYLCASSFSRGTDTQYFGPGTRLTVL.

This sequence joins TRBV6-5 and TRBJ2-2; a possible D gene is TRBD1 (5 bases). CDR1 MNHEY and CDR2 SVGAGI come from the germline V gene. V lost 6 bases and J lost 6, with 11 bases in between. This CDR3 spans 13 amino acids. CDR3 sequence: CASSHSGPGELFF. The CDR3 coding sequence is TGTGCCAGCAGCCACTCAGGGCCCGGGGAGCTGTTTTTT.

This clone was seen a few times. V gene TRBV6-5 combines with J gene TRBJ1-6; 7 bases agree with TRBD1. Germline CDR1 is MNHEY and CDR2 is SVGAGI. CDR3 size: 15 residues. J gave up 9 bases and V 6 bases, and 11 bases lay outside the gene matches. CDR3 sequence: CASSLRQGGGSPLHF. The DNA of the CDR3 is TGTGCCAGCAGCCTGCGACAGGGAGGAGGTTCACCCCTCCACTTT.

The CDR3 here is CAWSEGQWNEQFF. The CDR3 DNA sequence: TGTGCCTGGAGTGAGGGCCAGTGGAATGAGCAGTTCTTC. J is TRBJ2-1 and V is TRBV30; D remains ambiguous. Germline V gene sequence: CDR1 GTSNPN, CDR2 SVGIG (reference sequence). Trimming took 1 base from V and 7 from J, leaving 11 bases between them. This CDR3 spans 13 amino acids.

The chain combines TRBV29-1 with TRBJ2-7; tentative D call: TRBD2 (6 bases). Germline-derived CDR1 and CDR2 are SQVTM and ANQGSEA. The CDR3 is 13 amino acids. The V and J ends lost 3 bases and 1 base respectively, with 10 bases between them. The CDR3 region has the DNA TGCAGCGTTGATGGCGGGGCTTCCTACGAGCAGTACTTC. Translated, it gives CSVDGGASYEQYF.

This clone showed up just a few times. The V and J genes are TRBV7-2 and TRBJ1-5; TRBD1 might be the D (6 bases). This CDR3 spans 15 amino acids. Germline V gives CDR1 SGHTA, CDR2 FQGNSA. Trimming cost V 5 bases and J 2 bases, with 13 bases left between them. The CDR3 bases are TGTGCCAGCAGCCCCATGGGGGGCGGCAATCAGCCCCAGCATTTT. Translation: CASSPMGGGNQPQHF. Looking up the rest from reference TRBV7-2 and TRBJ1-5 gives the full variable domain: GAGVSQSPSNKVTEKGKDVELRCDPISGHTALYWYRQSLGQGLEFLIYFQGNSAPDKSGLPSDRFSAERTGGSVSTLTIQRTQQEDSAVYLCASSPMGGGNQPQHFGDGTRLSIL.

The V gene is TRBV2, the J gene TRBJ2-3; possibly TRBD2 for D (6 bases). Germline CDR1 SNHLY, CDR2 FYNNEI. V shed 3 bases and J shed 2 bases, with 15 bases lying between them. The CDR3 contains 16 residues. The CDR3 region is CASSEGTRKDTDTQYF. CDR3 nucleotides: TGTGCCAGCAGTGAGGGGACTCGGAAGGACACAGATACGCAGTATTTT.

This clone has a handful of counts. The J gene is TRBJ1-1, the V gene TRBV6-1; D may be TRBD1 (6 bases). The length of the CDR3 is 14 residues. The ends were cut back, 4 bases at V and 0 bases at J, with 9 bases in the middle. Germline V gene sequence: CDR1 MNHNS, CDR2 SASEGT. For the CDR3, the DNA is TGTGCCAGCAGTGTGGGGGCTATGAACACTGAAGCTTTCTTT. Residues: CASSVGAMNTEAFF.

The chain carries TRBV7-2 and TRBJ1-2; D uncertain. Germline loops: CDR1 SGHTA, CDR2 FQGNSA. The CDR3 runs 11 residues. V lost 3 bases, J lost 8 bases, and 7 bases lay in between. The CDR3 nucleotides are TGTGCCAGCAGCTTTTCACTCGGCTACACCTTC. It encodes CASSFSLGYTF.

This CDR3 reads CASSVGAGDPTDTQYF. CDR3 coding DNA: TGTGCCAGCAGCGTAGGGGCGGGGGACCCCACAGATACGCAGTATTTT. The chain combines TRBV9 with TRBJ2-3, with TRBD2 matching over 7 bases. V was clipped by 0 bases and J by 2 bases; unmatched bases: 6. CDR3 size: 16 residues. Germline V CDR1 and CDR2: SGDLS, YYNGEE. Full variable domain (rest looked up from reference TRBV9 and TRBJ2-3): DSGVTQTPKHLITATGQRVTLRCSPRSGDLSVYWYQQSLDQGLQFLIQYYNGEERAKGNILERFSAQQFPDLHSELNLSSLELGDSALYFCASSVGAGDPTDTQYFGPGTRLTVL.

The rearrangement links TRBV2 to TRBJ2-1; 9 nucleotides align to TRBD2. This CDR3 comprises 14 residues. The trim removed 6 bases at V and 4 bases at J, leaving 4 bases unmatched. The germline V gene has CDR1 SNHLY and CDR2 FYNNEI. The chain's CDR3 is CASRGTSLYNEQFF. DNA of the CDR3: TGTGCCAGCAGGGGGACTAGCCTTTACAATGAGCAGTTCTTC.

This rearrangement joins TRBV7-2 to TRBJ2-3; D is unresolved. Germline V gene data show CDR1 as SGHTA and CDR2 as FQGNSA. V shed 2 bases and J shed 4 bases, with 7 bases lying between them. The CDR3 is made up of 13 amino acids. This chain's CDR3 is CASSLNSADTQYF. As DNA, the CDR3 is TGTGCCAGCAGCTTAAACTCGGCAGATACGCAGTATTTT.

The genes are TRBV5-4 and TRBJ1-2; tentative D call: TRBD1 (5 bases). The germline V and J ends were trimmed by 1 base and 7 bases, with 8 bases remaining between them. The CDR3 extends over 12 amino acids. Looked up from germline, CDR1 is SGHNT and CDR2 is YYREEE (reference sequence). CDR3 sequence reads: CASSLPGSGYTF. CDR3 nucleotide sequence: TGTGCCAGCAGCTTGCCAGGGAGTGGCTACACCTTC.

The chain combines TRBV7-2 with TRBJ1-6; TRBD1 matches at 9 bases. The CDR3 totals 15 residues. The germline CDR1 and CDR2 sequences are SGHTA and FQGNSA. Trimming cost V 6 bases and J 11 bases; bases outside gene matches: 11. CDR3 region: CASSRTGTGKTPLHF. Here the CDR3 DNA reads TGTGCCAGCAGTCGTACCGGGACAGGGAAGACACCCCTCCACTTT. The whole variable domain, filled in from reference TRBV7-2 and TRBJ1-6, reads GAGVSQSPSNKVTEKGKDVELRCDPISGHTALYWYRQSLGQGLEFLIYFQGNSAPDKSGLPSDRFSAERTGGSVSTLTIQRTQQEDSAVYLCASSRTGTGKTPLHFGNGTRLTVT.

As to this clone: Its ends do not fully match the called genes, so a read error is possible. The chain combines TRBV7-2 with TRBJ1-6; 8 nucleotides align to TRBD1. Germline CDR1 and CDR2: SGHTA and FQGNSA. The CDR3 consists of 15 residues. The CDR3 is CASSTGTGQNSPLHF. As DNA, the CDR3 is TGTGCCAGCAGCACCGGGACAGGCCAGAATTCTCCCCTCCACTTT.

This clone has a handful of counts. The CDR3 reads CASSPGTGGWTQYF. CDR3 DNA: TGTGCCAGCAGCCCCGGGACAGGGGGATGGACGCAGTATTTT. The chain uses TRBV7-2 and TRBJ2-3; 11 nucleotides align to TRBD1. J lost 9 bases, V lost 5 bases, and 7 bases had no gene match. The CDR3 spans 14 residues. In germline, CDR1 is SGHTA, CDR2 FQGNSA.

This clone was seen a handful of times. The chain joins TRBV29-1 to TRBJ2-5, with TRBD1 matching over 11 bases. Germline values: CDR1 SQVTM, CDR2 ANQGSEA. This CDR3 is 15 amino acids long. Trimming took 6 bases from V and 4 from J; bases not matched to a gene: 10. Here the CDR3 reads CSVAVGQGGGETQYF. The CDR3 DNA reads TGCAGCGTAGCCGTGGGACAGGGGGGAGGAGAGACCCAGTACTTC.